This T cell receptor (beta chain) was profiled in a study of identifying expanded T cells in peripheral blood. Broader study findings: Across healthy donors, higher total template counts meant significantly greater approximately 2-week count variance. About 1.2 clones differed between technical replicates, versus approximately 17 and 20 over time.

The table came from immunoSEQ multiplex PCR; TCRdb's copy has only in-frame clones and leaves some out. The data contain about 85,000 clones, about 89% of them singletons. On this clone itself: Its specificity is unknown.

The junction had 9 bases not matched to a gene; V was cut back by 8 bases and J by 6 bases. The CDR3 extends over 14 amino acids. Germline CDR1 is KGHSH and CDR2 is LQKENI. Sequences were obtained from blood. This chain joins TRBV18 and TRBJ2-3; the match to TRBD2 covers 9 bases. The sequence came from a person aged 18-69 years in good health. This chain's CDR3 is CASKPSGTEDTQYF. The CDR3 DNA sequence: TGTGCCAGCAAGCCTAGCGGGACTGAGGATACGCAGTATTTT.